The rows below give T cell receptor beta chains drawn from one sample of a study of blood T cell repertoires in COVID-19. Assay: immunoSEQ multiplex PCR; the TCRdb copy retains only in-frame clones and omits some. This sample has more than 110,000 clones; around 86% occur once, and the top ten carry about 4.2%. The sequenced sample consisted of peripheral blood. These receptors originate from a woman aged 80 or over with acute or convalescent COVID-19. Both conserved end residues are trimmed from each CDR3. Each record gives: CDR3 protein, V gene, CDR3 length, clone size. Clone size is given for some rows only: seen once, a few or many times, or a class if the clone is expanded.

ATGQGSSYNSPLH	TRBV5-8	13	-
ASSVSGLAGTDTQY	TRBV9	14	-
ASSFHIPRDRSYEQY	TRBV28	15	once
ASSAQGFNEQF	TRBV7-3	11	-
ASSQTSGRGREQY	TRBV28	13	-
ASRDRGPYGYT	TRBV2	11	many
ASISGTRNEQF	TRBV27	11	-
ASSRLREVQNIQY	TRBV11-2	13	-
ASSPTGTSLGYT	TRBV2	12	-
ASSDTRTGQGLGYGYT	TRBV6-1	16	-
ASSLSPGLAGRETQY	TRBV27	15	-
AIRGQGPTGELF	TRBV10-3	12	-
ASSPIREAGRSGYT	TRBV16	14	few
ASSSGGQPQH	TRBV9	10	few
ASRTATYNQPQH	TRBV19	12	-
ASTPQGFANTGELF	TRBV27	14	-
ASSLGIAEVYEQY	TRBV5-5	13	-